Presented here are 10 T cell receptor beta chains from one specimen sequenced in a study of blood T cells in healthy people across ages. For the second PCR, which ran for about 6 to 12 cycles, a sample-barcoded 5' primer and a J-beta primer mix were used. TCRdb re-derived calls from the 5' RACE reads in MiXCR, one entry per CDR3 protein. The sample yields around 850,000 distinct CDR3 sequences, approximately 35% seen once. The sequencing input was blood. All receptors derive from a man younger than 35 in good health.

The table lists this clonotype with many counts. The rearrangement uses TRBV12-3 or TRBV12-4 and TRBJ2-1; 7 nucleotides agree with TRBD2. The CDR3 contains 13 residues. The J segment lost 5 bases and the V segment lost 11 bases, leaving 9 bases of the junction unmatched. CDR3 residues: CASTRGVNNEQFF. Here the CDR3 DNA reads TGTGCCTCCACCCGGGGGGTGAACAATGAGCAGTTCTTC.

Regarding this clonotype: The junction departs from germline at one end; a sequencing error may be responsible. This chain uses TRBV10-3 with TRBJ2-1, with D possibly being TRBD2 (5 bases). This CDR3 is built from 11 residues. Germline V CDR1 and CDR2: ENHRY, SYGVKD. The chain's CDR3 is CTISGSDEQFF. The CDR3 bases are TGTACCATCAGTGGGAGTGATGAGCAGTTCTTC.

The V call is TRBV7-2, the J call TRBJ2-3, with D possibly being TRBD2 (6 bases). V lost 5 bases and J lost 1, with 16 bases in between. Germline CDR1 is SGHTA and CDR2 is FQGNSA. This CDR3 has 16 amino acids. CDR3 residues: CASSRRDPGGTDTQYF. CDR3 DNA sequence: TGTGCCAGCAGCAGAAGGGACCCGGGGGGCACAGATACGCAGTATTTT.

At least ten counts were recorded for this clonotype. The rearrangement joins TRBV12-3 or TRBV12-4 to TRBJ2-1; TRBD1 might be the D (5 bases). The CDR3 is 13 amino acids. V gave up 8 bases and J gave up 2 bases, with 10 bases separating them. CDR3 bases: TGTGCCAGCCAGACAGAAACCTACAATGAGCAGTTCTTC. Protein product: CASQTETYNEQFF.

On this clonotype: Its ends do not fully match the called genes, so a read error is possible. V gene TRBV20-1 combines with J gene TRBJ1-2, with 9 bases that match TRBD1. This CDR3 has 12 residues. Germline values: CDR1 DFQATT, CDR2 SNEGSKA (reference sequence). CDR3 sequence reads: CSAGTGLDGHTF. In DNA form, the CDR3 reads TGCAGTGCCGGGACAGGGCTGGATGGCCACACCTTC.

V usage is TRBV7-2 and J usage is TRBJ2-7; 9 bases align to TRBD2. V gave up 5 bases and J gave up 4 bases; unmatched junction bases: 12. This CDR3 has 16 amino acids. Germline-derived CDR1 and CDR2 are SGHTA and FQGNSA. CDR3 region: CASSRSNSGGLYEQYF. The CDR3 nucleotides are TGTGCCAGCAGCCGATCCAATAGCGGGGGCCTTTACGAGCAGTACTTC.

In this sample, this clonotype turned up a few times. The V call is TRBV5-1, the J call TRBJ2-1; TRBD2 matches 14 bases. Losses at the gene ends were 4 bases for V and 9 bases for J; bases not matched to a gene: 6. The germline V gene encodes CDR1 SGHRS and CDR2 YFSETQ. CDR3 length: 15 amino acids. The CDR3 here is CASSGRTSGGSEQFF. The CDR3 DNA follows: TGCGCCAGCAGCGGACGGACTAGCGGGGGGTCTGAGCAGTTCTTC.

The V gene is TRBV7-3, the J gene TRBJ2-3; 11 bases are shared with TRBD2. The CDR3 is made up of 17 amino acids. CDR1 and CDR2 from the germline V gene are SGHTA and FQGTGA. Unmatched junction bases numbered 7, after V lost 5 bases and J lost 0 bases. CDR3: CASSPSGGYASTDTQYF. CDR3 nucleotides: TGTGCCAGCAGCCCTAGCGGGGGGTACGCTAGCACAGATACGCAGTATTTT.

The rearrangement uses TRBV12-3 or TRBV12-4 and TRBJ1-3; 10 bases are shared with TRBD1. V was pared by 5 bases and J by 8 bases, with 6 bases of the junction left unmatched. There are 14 residues in the CDR3. The CDR3 DNA reads as TGTGCCAGCAGTGCCGGGACAGGGGATTACACCATATATTTT. This codes for CASSAGTGDYTIYF.

This sequence joins TRBV5-1 and TRBJ1-1; perhaps TRBD1 as D (5 bases). Trimming took off 0 bases at V and 1 base at J, with 7 bases between the two ends. CDR3 length: 14 amino acids. Germline-derived CDR1 and CDR2 are SGHRS and YFSETQ. In DNA, the CDR3 is TGCGCCAGCAGCTTGGTGACAGAGAACACTGAAGCTTTCTTT. Translating gives CASSLVTENTEAFF.